The 30 T cell receptor beta chains presented below share a single source sample, sequenced in a study of Ad26.COV2.S vaccination and SARS-CoV-2 variants. Sequencing was performed with immunoSEQ multiplex PCR; in TCRdb, only in-frame clones are kept and a portion is missing. The repertoire holds about 350,000 clones, approximately 86% seen once, with about 10% in the top ten. Specified treatment: 19 received Ad26.COV2.S at low or high dose, single or two shots; about 5 received placebo; per-sample allocation not given. Samples came from day 63 after the first vaccine or placebo injection. This specimen consisted of peripheral blood, obtained in a trial of Ad26.COV2.S vaccine versus placebo. These receptor sequences come from a person between 18 and 59 years old who received the Ad26.COV2.S COVID-19 vaccine or a placebo.

The rearrangement joins TRBV20-1 to TRBJ2-5; 8 nucleotides agree with TRBD2. This CDR3 has 15 amino acids. Looked up from germline, CDR1 is DFQATT and CDR2 is SNEGSKA (reference sequence). The V segment lost 3 bases and the J segment 3 bases; nucleotides outside the gene matches: 9. CDR3 amino acids: CSASPKRGREETQYF. In DNA form, the CDR3 reads TGCAGTGCTAGTCCGAAGCGGGGGAGGGAAGAGACCCAGTACTTC.

The V and J genes are TRBV5-1 and TRBJ2-1; TRBD2 aligns across 8 bases. This CDR3 region has 14 residues. V lost 0 bases and J lost 6; bases outside the gene matches: 2. Germline V gives CDR1 SGHRS, CDR2 YFSETQ. This chain's CDR3 is CASSLDGGANEQFF. CDR3 DNA sequence: TGCGCCAGCAGCTTGGACGGGGGGGCCAATGAGCAGTTCTTC.

This chain joins TRBV7-2 and TRBJ2-3; 11 bases match TRBD2. Trimming took 2 bases from V and 4 from J; bases not matched to a gene: 11. The germline CDR1 and CDR2 sequences are SGHTA and FQGNSA. CDR3 length: 18 residues. This CDR3 is CASSLRLAGGTIADTQYF. For the CDR3, the DNA is TGTGCCAGCAGCTTACGGCTAGCGGGGGGTACTATCGCAGATACGCAGTATTTT.

V gene TRBV28 combines with J gene TRBJ2-2; 11 nucleotides match TRBD2. With V trimmed by 5 bases and J by 2 bases, 7 bases remained unmatched. The germline gives CDR1 MDHEN, CDR2 SYDVKM. The CDR3 is made up of 17 amino acids. DNA of the CDR3: TGTGCCAGCAGTACTCCGGGACTAGCGGACAACACCGGGGAGCTGTTTTTT. As protein: CASSTPGLADNTGELFF.

The chain carries TRBV6-5 and TRBJ1-3; possible D gene TRBD1, 5 bases. This CDR3 has 14 amino acids. Trimming pared 10 bases from V and 2 bases from J, leaving 15 bases between. The germline CDR1 and CDR2 sequences are MNHEY and SVGAGI. The DNA of the CDR3 is TGTGCCACTCGGGACGGTTCGGCTGGAAACACCATATATTTT. The encoded protein is CATRDGSAGNTIYF.

This clone appeared a single time. The V and J genes are TRBV28 and TRBJ2-5, with 8 bases matching TRBD2. The CDR3 spans 15 residues. Germline V lookup: CDR1 MDHEN, CDR2 SYDVKM. V shed 3 bases, J shed 1 base, and the junction held 4 bases outside the gene matches. Here the CDR3 reads CASSFSGRVQETQYF. The CDR3 DNA reads as TGTGCCAGCAGTTTTTCCGGGAGGGTCCAAGAGACCCAGTACTTC.

The chain is built from TRBV5-1 and TRBJ1-1, with D unclear. Per the germline V gene, CDR1 is SGHRS and CDR2 is YFSETQ. V shed 1 base and J shed 2 bases, with 6 bases lying between them. The CDR3 length is 13 residues. The DNA for the CDR3 is TGCGCCAGCAGCTTGTCAGCCAACACTGAAGCTTTCTTT. Its protein product is CASSLSANTEAFF.

This clone was found once. The rearrangement links TRBV30 to TRBJ1-2; D is uncertain. Germline V CDR1 and CDR2: GTSNPN, SVGIG (reference sequence). The CDR3 loop spans 14 amino acids. V was pared by 3 bases and J by 7 bases, with 18 bases between. The CDR3 spells CAWRLGVSSGGYTF. The CDR3 bases are TGTGCCTGGAGGCTCGGGGTCAGCTCCGGTGGCTACACCTTC.

This clone was recorded only once. This chain joins TRBV7-8 and TRBJ2-7; possibly TRBD1 or TRBD2 for D (6 bases each). V lost 5 bases, J lost 2 bases, and 22 bases lay in between. The CDR3 spans 17 residues. The germline V gene has CDR1 SGHVS and CDR2 FQNEAQ. CDR3: CASSLVRGLDRPYEQYF. CDR3 in DNA: TGTGCCAGCAGCCTGGTGAGGGGACTTGACAGGCCCTACGAGCAGTACTTC.

The V and J genes are TRBV19 and TRBJ2-4; no reliable D call. Germline lookup yields CDR1 LNHDA and CDR2 SQIVND (reference sequence). The CDR3 has 13 residues. Trimming took off 2 bases at V and 8 bases at J, with 10 bases between the two ends. CDR3 sequence reads: CASSIRRWDIQYF. The CDR3 region has the DNA TGTGCCAGTAGTATAAGACGGTGGGACATTCAGTACTTC.

The CDR3 nucleotides read TGTGCCAGCAGCACCGACAGGGTCAATGAGCAGTTCTTC. Amino acid sequence: CASSTDRVNEQFF. The chain is built from TRBV11-2 and TRBJ2-1; 7 bases are shared with TRBD1. The germline V gene has CDR1 SGHAT and CDR2 FQNNGV. The CDR3 runs to 13 residues. V was clipped by 5 bases and J by 6 bases; unmatched bases: 4.

The chain employs TRBV4-2 and TRBJ1-3; no definite D call. The CDR3 is made up of 16 amino acids. Germline V gives CDR1 LGHNA, CDR2 YNFKEQ. Trimming took off 2 bases at V and 2 bases at J, with 13 bases between the two ends. The chain's CDR3 is CASSQPNTGTGNTIYF. Here the CDR3 DNA reads TGTGCCAGCAGCCAACCTAATACCGGGACTGGAAACACCATATATTTT.

This sequence joins TRBV5-5 and TRBJ2-5; D may correspond to TRBD1 or TRBD2 (5 bases each). The V gene lost 4 bases and the J gene lost 0 bases, with 16 bases spanning the gap. CDR1 and CDR2 from the germline V gene are SGHKS and YYEKEE (reference sequence). The CDR3 sequence is 16 residues long. CDR3 nucleotides: TGTGCCAGCAGCGCCCCGGGGCAAGGGGACCAAGAGACCCAGTACTTC. Translation gives CASSAPGQGDQETQYF.

The V call is TRBV4-2, the J call TRBJ1-2; D uncertain. The V end lost 0 bases, the J end lost 5 bases, and 10 bases lay between the germline ends. In germline, CDR1 is LGHNA, CDR2 YNFKEQ. The CDR3 consists of 14 residues. The CDR3 DNA reads as TGTGCCAGCAGCCAAGAGGGCAGGATTTATGGCTACACCTTC. It is translated as CASSQEGRIYGYTF.

The chain has TRBV28 and TRBJ1-2; D is ambiguous. CDR3 length equals 12 residues. From germline, CDR1 is MDHEN and CDR2 SYDVKM. Deletions cut 6 bases from V and 4 bases from J, with 9 bases between. The CDR3 sequence: CASSRRPYGYTF. The CDR3 DNA reads as TGTGCCAGCAGCCGACGGCCCTATGGCTACACCTTC.

This rearrangement joins TRBV28 to TRBJ2-1; 8 bases are shared with TRBD2. The trim removed 5 bases at V and 2 bases at J, leaving 5 bases unmatched. CDR3 size: 15 residues. Germline V gene sequence: CDR1 MDHEN, CDR2 SYDVKM. CDR3 sequence: CASSTPGLAYNEQFF. For the CDR3, the DNA is TGTGCCAGCAGTACCCCGGGACTAGCCTACAATGAGCAGTTCTTC.

This clone was seen once. The CDR3 coding sequence is TGTGCCAGTAGTGCGTATACCAGGGATACGCAGTATTTT. This encodes CASSAYTRDTQYF. V usage is TRBV19 and J usage is TRBJ2-3; D ambiguous. The CDR3 runs to 13 residues. With 5 bases removed from V and 6 bases from J, the gap between germline ends came to 12 bases. Per germline, CDR1 LNHDA and CDR2 SQIVND (reference sequence).

This chain links TRBV28 with TRBJ2-1, with TRBD1 matching over 12 bases. V lost 5 bases, J lost 8 bases, and 7 bases stayed unmatched. This CDR3 has 15 residues. Germline CDR1 and CDR2: MDHEN and SYDVKM. As DNA, the CDR3 is TGTGCCAGCAGTACCGGGACAGGGGGCCGCGATGAGCAGTTCTTC. Amino acid sequence: CASSTGTGGRDEQFF.

This clone is medium-sized within its sample. The chain recombines TRBV6-5 with TRBJ1-1; D call uncertain. Trimming took off 5 bases at V and 5 bases at J, with 12 bases between the two ends. CDR3 length equals 13 residues. From germline, CDR1 is MNHEY and CDR2 SVGAGI. CDR3 bases: TGTGCCAGCAGTCCGTGGAGCCTAACTGAAGCTTTCTTT. Its translation is CASSPWSLTEAFF.

The CDR3, as DNA: TGTGCCAGTAGTATAGATCTAAGGAGTTATCAGGGCACTGAAGCTTTCTTT. Protein sequence: CASSIDLRSYQGTEAFF. This chain connects TRBV19 to TRBJ1-1; D perhaps matches TRBD1 (5 bases). CDR1 and CDR2 from the germline V gene are LNHDA and SQIVND (reference sequence). With 0 bases removed from V and 4 bases from J, the gap between germline ends came to 18 bases. The CDR3 runs 17 residues.

The chain employs TRBV7-2 and TRBJ2-7; 10 nucleotides agree with TRBD1. CDR1 is SGHTA and CDR2 is FQGNSA in the germline V gene. The CDR3 runs to 17 residues. The junction had 14 bases not matched to a gene; V was cut back by 5 bases and J by 4 bases. Here the CDR3 DNA reads TGTGCCAGCAGCGGCCCCGCCCCGGGACAGGGGACTTACGAGCAGTACTTC. The encoded protein is CASSGPAPGQGTYEQYF.

The chain has TRBV11-2 and TRBJ2-5; 11 bases fit TRBD2. The CDR3 covers 16 residues. Per germline, CDR1 SGHAT and CDR2 FQNNGV. J lost 3 bases, V lost 1 base, and 4 bases had no gene match. DNA of the CDR3: TGTGCCAGCAGCTTAGTGGTGACTAGCGGGGAAGAGACCCAGTACTTC. Translating gives CASSLVVTSGEETQYF.

This clone was observed once. V is TRBV7-2 and J is TRBJ2-5; possibly TRBD1 for D (5 bases). This CDR3 spans 14 amino acids. Germline lookup yields CDR1 SGHTA and CDR2 FQGNSA. V was clipped by 1 base and J by 3 bases, with 9 bases between them. CDR3 nucleotides: TGTGCCAGCAGCTTAGAATCAGGGAAAGAGACCCAGTACTTC. Its translation: CASSLESGKETQYF.

The V gene is TRBV28, the J gene TRBJ1-5; TRBD1 is a possible D gene (6 bases). Looked up from germline, CDR1 is MDHEN and CDR2 is SYDVKM. The CDR3 is 15 residues long. The V gene lost 3 bases and the J gene lost 0 bases, with 9 bases spanning the gap. The DNA of the CDR3 is TGTGCCAGCAGTTTGACGGGGGCTAGCAATCAGCCCCAGCATTTT. Protein product: CASSLTGASNQPQHF.

The chain links TRBV19 to TRBJ2-7; 10 bases fit TRBD1. The trim removed 5 bases at V and 2 bases at J, leaving 6 bases unmatched. The CDR3 sequence is 15 residues long. Germline assignment: CDR1 LNHDA and CDR2 SQIVND (reference sequence). The CDR3 is CASSGRDRGTYEQYF. The CDR3 DNA sequence: TGTGCCAGTAGTGGCCGGGACAGGGGTACCTACGAGCAGTACTTC.

The J gene is TRBJ2-7, the V gene TRBV11-2, with D maybe TRBD1 (6 bases). This CDR3 comprises 14 residues. CDR1 SGHAT and CDR2 FQNNGV come from the germline V gene. Deletions cut 4 bases from V and 7 bases from J, with 17 bases between. CDR3 sequence: CASSYWQGSGEQYF. The CDR3 coding sequence is TGTGCCAGCAGCTACTGGCAGGGGTCGGGAGAGCAGTACTTC.

V is TRBV7-7 and J is TRBJ2-7, with D maybe TRBD2 (7 bases). The V gene's germline CDR1 is SSHAT and CDR2 FNYEAQ (reference sequence). The CDR3 covers 15 residues. V lost 5 bases and J lost 2, with 16 bases in between. The CDR3, as DNA: TGTGCCAGCAGCCAGGGGACTACAACCCCCTACGAGCAGTACTTC. Residues: CASSQGTTTPYEQYF.

This sequence joins TRBV4-1 and TRBJ2-5; D is unresolved. CDR1 and CDR2 (germline): MGHRA, YSYEKL. Trimming stripped 4 bases from V and 5 bases from J, with 8 bases between. The CDR3 loop spans 12 amino acids. In DNA, the CDR3 is TGCGCCAGCAGCCTTGTAGGGGAGACCCAGTACTTC. The encoded protein is CASSLVGETQYF.

This chain links TRBV28 with TRBJ2-7; 11 bases agree with TRBD2. There are 16 residues in the CDR3. CDR1 and CDR2 (germline): MDHEN, SYDVKM. The V gene end was trimmed by 5 bases and the J gene end by 3 bases; junction bases not matched to a gene: 9. CDR3 protein: CASSTPGLADHYEQYF. Written as DNA, the CDR3 is TGTGCCAGCAGTACACCGGGACTAGCGGATCACTACGAGCAGTACTTC.

The CDR3 sequence: CASSQGGTSGVNEQFF. The CDR3 region has the DNA TGTGCCAGCAGCCAAGGAGGGACTAGCGGGGTGAATGAGCAGTTCTTC. V is TRBV3-1 (or the pseudogene TRBV3-2) and J is TRBJ2-1; TRBD2 matches 13 bases. The CDR3 extends over 16 amino acids. From germline, CDR1 is LGHDT and CDR2 YNNKEL (reference sequence). The trim removed 1 base at V and 7 bases at J, leaving 4 bases unmatched.